This record looks at one TCR beta chain sequence and its context. Its antigen is as yet unknown. Time point indicated: newly diagnosed GD, antithyroid drugs for less than 3 months. The TCR library used RNA extracted from PBMCs. Clinicians diagnosed Graves' disease using American Thyroid Association guidelines. Xi'an, China, was home to the endocrinology department that provided patients. This sample stems from a study of regulatory T cells in long-lasting Graves disease. Findings and limits, study-wide: Persistent disease preferred TRBV28, TRBJ1-2 and TRBJ2-5; new disease, TRBV20-1 and TRBJ2-1. Because few samples were included, accuracy may have been lower.

The authors built TCR beta libraries using iRepertoire HTBI primers and Arm-PCR of CDR3 regions. Using its own MiXCR run on the multiplex PCR reads, TCRdb lists one record per CDR3 protein. In the table there are 200,000 to 250,000 distinct CDR3 sequences, roughly a fifth of which are singletons. The CDR3 runs to 13 residues. V shed 2 bases and J shed 5 bases, with 9 bases lying between them. Germline V gives CDR1 SEHNR, CDR2 FQNEAQ (reference sequence). The sequence was obtained from a female donor with Graves disease. The chain uses TRBV7-9 and TRBJ2-5; TRBD1 is a possible D gene (5 bases). The sequencing used peripheral blood mononuclear cells (PBMCs), collected at new diagnosis, from a patient treated with antithyroid drugs. The CDR3 region has the DNA TGTGCCAGCAGCTTAAAGGGGTTGGAGACCCAGTACTTC. It is translated as CASSLKGLETQYF.